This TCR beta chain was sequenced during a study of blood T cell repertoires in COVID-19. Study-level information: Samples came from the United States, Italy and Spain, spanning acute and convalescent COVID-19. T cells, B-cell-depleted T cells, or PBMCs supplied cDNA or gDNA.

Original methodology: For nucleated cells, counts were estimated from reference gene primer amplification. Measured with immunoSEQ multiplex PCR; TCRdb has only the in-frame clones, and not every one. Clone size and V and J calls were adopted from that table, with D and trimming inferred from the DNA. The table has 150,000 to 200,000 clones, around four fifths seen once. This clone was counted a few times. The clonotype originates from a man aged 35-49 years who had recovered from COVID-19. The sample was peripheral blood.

CDR3 sequence reads: CASSLDRGYEQYF. In DNA form, the CDR3 reads TGCGCCAGCAGCTTGGACAGGGGCTACGAGCAGTACTTC. This sequence joins TRBV5-1 and TRBJ2-7; 7 nucleotides line up with TRBD1. J gave up 3 bases and V 0 bases, and 0 bases lay outside the gene matches. The CDR3 covers 13 residues. From germline, CDR1 is SGHRS and CDR2 YFSETQ.